The subject of this entry is one T cell receptor (beta chain). The antigen remains unidentified. This sample is drawn from a study of shared clonotypes between healthy human individuals. The junction had 7 bases not matched to a gene; V was cut back by 3 bases and J by 6 bases. Germline V gene lookup returns CDR1 MGHRA and CDR2 YSYEKL. This CDR3 spans 16 amino acids. The authors' processing: From ImmunoSEQ came sequences covering only the junction and carrying no quality scores, so filtering differed. Assay: immunoSEQ multiplex PCR; the TCRdb copy retains only in-frame clones and omits some. That table furnishes V, J and clone size, whereas the DNA furnished D and trimming. This sample has about 2.2 million clones, with 93% found just once. Naive CD8 cells were CD45RO-negative, positively selected for CCR7, excluding terminally differentiated effector memory CD45RA+ cells. Study-level points and caveats: The genetic and exposure-history diversity represented was limited by few donors. Shared across a few donors were 4% to 5% of the naive CD4 clonotypes.

V and J are TRBV4-1 and TRBJ2-2; TRBD1 agrees at 10 bases. The sample consisted of naive CD8+ T cells from PBMCs. This sequence originates from a man aged 18 to 35 in good health. Some clones in this sample may be carry-over from other donors' samples. CDR3 protein: CASSHYPGQGSGELFF. The CDR3 nucleotides are TGCGCCAGCAGCCATTATCCGGGACAGGGGTCCGGGGAGCTGTTTTTT.